This record concerns one TCR beta chain sequence. This clone's antigen is unknown. One base away there is no much larger clone; base qualities are not given. To prepare the library, the immunoSEQ multiplex PCR assay was applied. For the multiplex PCR, a mixture combining 60 forward primers for TCR Vbeta segments and 13 reverse primers for TCR Jbeta segments was used. Amplification of the CDR3 region of rearranged TCR beta genes was performed with a multiplex PCR assay on genomic DNA. On the Illumina HiSeq System, the amplified TCR beta libraries were sequenced as 87-base-pair reads. Per the authors' processing: Across the 600 to 700 repertoires, a later analysis counted 78 million or so unique TCR beta chains, roughly 11 million of which were shared by at least two donors. Raw reads were error-corrected and collapsed into unique sequences by a nearest-neighbor algorithm in which closely related sequences were merged to remove PCR and sequencing errors. V, D and J gene segments were assigned by aligning CDR3 sequences to IMGT reference sequences. For a sequence to be retained, at least a six-nucleotide match to both a V gene segment and a J gene segment was required. A rearrangement counted as productive if the CDR3 had no stop codons and remained in frame with V and J, and every other rearrangement counted as non-productive. CDR3 was defined by IMGT convention, running from the second conserved V-encoded cysteine to the conserved J-encoded phenylalanine. The earlier analysis of approximately 590 of the donors excluded any sequence lacking an unambiguous match to a single V gene segment. In an earlier analysis of approximately 500 of the donors, a V segment was called functional when productive rearrangements were above 56.7%, and segregating when the standard deviation between donors exceeded 5%. A statistical classification framework was built to diagnose cytomegalovirus status from the catalog of TCR beta chain sequences. V and J gene assignment, in a later analysis, came from comparing TCR nucleotide sequences with IMGT/GENE-DB human TR gene sequences. In a later analysis, CDR3 sequences and most-parsimonious VDJ recombination scenarios were assigned using the TCRdist pipeline. In a later analysis, each TCR beta chain was defined by its CDR3 amino acid sequence together with its V-gene family, and reads without a unique V-gene family were excluded. To address suspected cross-contamination and a sequencing artifact, a later analysis removed 450 to 700 highly shared, low-generation-probability nucleotide sequences. A later analysis calculated a clonal expansion index for each public chain from normalized within-repertoire ranks of inferred template counts. In a later analysis, generation probabilities were computed with a VDJ recombination model fitted to out-of-frame rearrangements, and the resulting probabilities were checked against IGoR. Hypergeometric tests were used in a later analysis to score TCR-TCR, TCR-HLA and TCR-CMV co-occurrence, with a repertoire-size bias correction applied to the TCR pairs. False discovery rates were estimated in a later analysis by permuting HLA or CMV assignments 20 times. In a later analysis, co-occurring TCRs were grouped using DBSCAN, with TCRdist sequence similarity added in when clustering inside HLA-allele-positive subsets. For co-occurrence clustering, repertoires with fewer than 30,000 or more than 120,000 public chains were excluded, along with about five repertoires with anomalous nucleotide sharing. Sourced from immuneACCESS, this table was stored by TCRdb with only in-frame sequences that have V and J called. A share of the clones is absent; for the studies checked, an unresolved V gene accounts for under half, and the remainder has no known explanation. D and trimming were read from the DNA, whereas the V and J calls and clone size are those reported in that table. This sample is represented by 140,000 or so clones; around 78% of them were singletons. About 2.2% of the sample belongs to the ten largest clones.

These data originate in a study of cytomegalovirus exposure and HLA in healthy donors (dated by TCRdb to about 2017). Regarding the complete study: In an earlier analysis of fewer than 750 of the donors, 276 Gb of sequence data and about 110 million unique TCR beta sequences from about 179 million T cells were reported. An early release covering some 640 HLA-typed donors comprised approximately 290 gigabases of sequencing data and tens of millions of unique TCR sequences. Of the approximately 400 genotyped donors, over 80% were placed in the genetic ancestry cluster associated with self-reported Caucasian donors. The study was designed to test whether signatures of past pathogen exposure could be identified by cataloging public T cell receptors. Using immunosequencing, the study profiled T cell repertoires from about 610 subjects and related those repertoires to cytomegalovirus serostatus. Along with the approximately 700-subject first cohort, a separate validation cohort of about 110 different subjects was used. To predict cytomegalovirus infection status, the study combined high-throughput TCR immunosequencing, statistical association of individual TCRs with disease status, and machine learning. In a later analysis, previously published TCR beta repertoires from 666 donors were re-analyzed and high-resolution HLA genotyping was added so that TCR occurrence patterns could be studied. The later analysis used no new phenotypic data to find candidate immune exposures, relying instead on TCR beta sequences and their occurrence across donors. In an earlier analysis of 550 to 700 of the donors, high-throughput TCR beta sequencing was used to judge whether each TCR beta V gene segment behaved as functional or pseudogenic. Alongside the repertoire data, information on donor age, sex, ethnicity and CMV serostatus was compiled. A later genetic analysis took genome-wide SNP genotypes for about 65% of the roughly 670 donors and used that subset as a discovery cohort. Every repertoire in the discovery cohort had been generated on one and the same sequencing platform. Class I and class II HLA loci were covered by the typing at four-digit resolution. The number of typed donors differed by locus: roughly 629-640 for A, B, C, DRB1 and DQB1; roughly 510 for DQA1; fewer than 610 for DPA1; and roughly 490 for DPB1. Four or five DR-DQ haplotypes were treated as single units for association and clustering because of strong linkage in the cohort. Among a few hundred genotyped donors of the cohort, an average of roughly 240,000 unique TCR beta nucleotide sequences were sequenced per donor, 15% to 20% of them non-productive. Summary of the overall study and its limitations: According to a later analysis, TCR association rates differed among HLA loci, with DRB1 alleles showing the most associated TCRs and HLA-C alleles showing the fewest. Presence/absence analyses assumed roughly uniform sequencing depth across donors, an assumption that may not hold. In vitro tests confirmed that a few of the cytomegalovirus-associated TCR beta chains recognize cytomegalovirus antigens. Most TCR sequences were seen in very few donors, while some public TCRs were found in many individuals. Several of the top co-occurrence clusters appeared to be linked to parvovirus B19, influenza, CMV and Epstein-Barr virus, according to a later analysis. Because counts were too low, about 18 rarely observed V segments, including chromosome 9 orphons, were excluded from the earlier analysis of several hundred of the donors. The sequencing pipeline was judged likely to have produced a cluster of highly shared sequence variants as a technical artifact. In a later genetic analysis, a missense DCLRE1C variant was associated with V-gene and J-gene trimming of TCR beta chains, and the association was replicated in an independent cohort. According to the authors, the approach could potentially be generalized to other disease states and immunological phenotypes. In this cohort, only TCR beta chains were sequenced, and detectable features were limited by the absence of alpha or paired-chain data. Broadly in line with IMGT annotations, most TCR beta V segments showed up in productive rearrangements about 87% or about 30% of the time in an earlier analysis of 587 of the donors. In a later genetic analysis, fewer N-insertions in productive TCRs were reported among donors in an Asian-associated ancestry cluster than the roughly 700-donor mean. When HLA alleles, especially DR and DQ, strongly co-occurred, attributing TCR associations to individual alleles was difficult. Some IMGT-functional V segments, including TRBV6-2 and TRBV6-3, could not be distinguished by the 87-base-pair reads and were therefore excluded. In both the original and validation cohorts, the classifier was reported to diagnose cytomegalovirus status with high specificity and sensitivity. Because some donors lacked HLA typing at each locus, the association tests relied only on the typed subset. According to a later analysis, most CMV-associated TCR beta chains appeared to be HLA-restricted, and the HLA associations seemed to be driven largely by CMV exposure. Linkage disequilibrium might explain the correlated functional status among segregating V segments, but an unknown experimental factor could not be excluded. A later analysis found that HLA-associated TCR beta chains were more clonally expanded and had lower generation probabilities than equally common non-associated chains. A further reported finding was that TCR beta sequences accurately predicted the HLA-A and HLA-B alleles for most subjects in the first cohort. Immune exposure information for the cohort was limited to CMV serostatus. In the study, about 150 TCR beta chains were listed as associated with cytomegalovirus. Specific HLA alleles were associated with about 17,000 TCR beta sequences at a false discovery rate of 0.05 in a later analysis.

Looking up the germline V gene yields CDR1 SGHRS and CDR2 YFSETQ. The CDR3 starts with the cysteine, ends with the phenylalanine, and has 14 residues. Kept here is only the CDR3 DNA, which spans 42 bases and is read in frame from base 1. Here V drops 4 bases and J drops 4 bases, and the junction holds 5 bases not matched to any gene. The cohort comprised around 700 healthy bone marrow donors. At the time of sampling, all cohort members were nominally healthy, though unrecorded immune exposures were likely present. The donor was CMV seropositive and was included in the group of 300 or so seropositive cohort members. Each donor provided a peripheral blood sample, and peripheral blood mononuclear cells were used for TCR beta sequencing. Genomic DNA was extracted from the blood cell samples with the Qiagen DNeasy Blood Extraction Kit.

This receptor was identified in a young woman in good health and CMV-seropositive. The source material was PBMCs. This chain joins TRBV5-1 to TRBJ2-1, with 7 bases in between that match TRBD1. CDR3 protein: CASSPGQKYNEQFF. The base sequence is TGCGCCAGCAGCCCGGGACAGAAGTACAATGAGCAGTTCTTC.